This section outlines one TCR beta chain sequence together with its context. Antigen: not known. The CDR3 has 14 amino acids. Per germline, CDR1 SGHKS and CDR2 YYEKEE (reference sequence). V gave up 4 bases and J gave up 5 bases; unmatched junction bases: 8. The record originates from a study of cytomegalovirus exposure and HLA in healthy donors. Study outcomes and limitations: Investigators reported fewer than 200 TCR beta chains as tied to cytomegalovirus. An analysis that came later showed most CMV-associated TCR beta chains appearing HLA-restricted.

Amplification used 60 Vbeta primers and 13 Jbeta primers. Assay used: immunoSEQ multiplex PCR; TCRdb lists only in-frame clones, some missing. The sample has roughly 220,000 clones; around 70% are singletons. The sample comprised PBMCs. The gene calls are TRBV5-5 and TRBJ2-5; 7 bases are a match to TRBD2. This receptor was taken from a man aged 40-49 years in good health and CMV-seropositive. This CDR3 reads CASSAPTSLETQYF. CDR3 DNA sequence: TGTGCCAGCAGCGCCCCGACTAGCCTGGAGACCCAGTACTTC. Full variable domain (rest looked up from reference TRBV5-5 and TRBJ2-5): DAGVTQSPTHLIKTRGQQVTLRCSPISGHKSVSWYQQVLGQGPQFIFQYYEKEERGRGNFPDRFSARQFPNYSSELNVNALLLGDSALYLCASSAPTSLETQYFGPGTRLLVL.